This TCR beta chain stems from a study of cytomegalovirus exposure and HLA in healthy donors. Using immunoSEQ multiplex PCR, the repertoire was profiled, and TCRdb retains in-frame clones only, with some absent. The table includes more than 90,000 clones, around 88% detected once. Between the trimmed V and J ends, which lost 4 bases and 5 bases, there was a span of 14 bases. Germline CDR1 reads MNHEY; CDR2 reads SMNVEV (reference sequence). This CDR3 has 14 residues. The source of this sequence is a man between 18 and 35 years old in good health and CMV-seronegative. The sequenced sample consisted of PBMCs. The V gene is TRBV27, the J gene TRBJ2-5, with D unclear. The CDR3 DNA reads TGTGCCAGCAGTTCCTCAGGTTTTATGGAGACCCAGTACTTC. Amino acids: CASSSSGFMETQYF.